Below, 2 T cell receptor beta chains from the same sample are listed, as sequenced in a study of control samples from healthy donors and cancer patients. Repertoires were generated with immunoSEQ multiplex PCR, while TCRdb's copy carries only in-frame clones and drops some. The sample records 65,000 to 90,000 clones, around 90% being singletons. Sequenced material: PBMCs. The receptors derive from a woman between 45 and 60 years old with colorectal cancer.

The chain carries TRBV15 and TRBJ2-1; 11 nucleotides align to TRBD2. The CDR3 contains 15 residues. Germline trimming cut 5 bases from V and 6 bases from J; bases unmatched to any gene: 6. Germline V gene data show CDR1 as LNHNV and CDR2 as YYDKDF (reference sequence). The CDR3: CATSLISGGANEQFF. CDR3 DNA sequence: TGTGCCACCAGCTTGATTAGCGGGGGGGCCAATGAGCAGTTCTTC.

The CDR3: CASSPTLMGRNTEAFF. The CDR3 region has the DNA TGCGCCAGCAGCCCTACCTTGATGGGTAGGAACACTGAAGCTTTCTTT. This chain connects TRBV4-3 to TRBJ1-1; D is undetermined. With 4 bases removed from V and 1 base from J, the gap between germline ends came to 16 bases. In germline, CDR1 is LGHNA, CDR2 YSLEER. The CDR3 consists of 16 residues.